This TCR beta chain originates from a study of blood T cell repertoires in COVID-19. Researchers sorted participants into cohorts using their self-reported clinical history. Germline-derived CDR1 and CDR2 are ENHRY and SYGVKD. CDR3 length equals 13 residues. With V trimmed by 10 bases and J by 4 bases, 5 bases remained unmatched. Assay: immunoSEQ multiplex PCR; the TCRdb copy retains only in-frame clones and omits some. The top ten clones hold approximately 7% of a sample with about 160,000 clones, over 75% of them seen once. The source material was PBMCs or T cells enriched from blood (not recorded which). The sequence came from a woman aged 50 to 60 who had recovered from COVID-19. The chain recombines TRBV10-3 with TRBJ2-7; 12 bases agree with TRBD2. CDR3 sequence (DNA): TGTGCCACCGGGACTAGCGGGCGGTACGAGCAGTACTTC. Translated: CATGTSGRYEQYF.